This is a list of T cell receptor beta chains from one sample in a study of T and B cells in COVID-19 patients. TCRdb reanalysed the multiplex PCR reads using MiXCR and keeps one entry per CDR3 protein. The repertoire consists of around 25,000 distinct CDR3 sequences, with roughly 33% occurring once and the leading ten covering about 1.7%. Specimen: blood. Source of these receptors: a human donor who had recovered from COVID-19. The CDR3 runs from the conserved cysteine through the conserved F or W. D genes are given only for firm matches. A row's size may be missing; if present it is once, few, many or a size class.

NA	TRBV19	TRBJ2-4	TRBD2	TGTGCCAGCTCGACTAGCGGGGGGGCCCGGACCAAAAACATTCAGTACTTC	CASSTSGGARTKNIQYF
few	TRBV6-5	TRBJ2-7	NA	TGTGCCAGCAGTCCGGGGGGCAGGGGGCGCCTCGAGCAGTACTTC	CASSPGGRGRLEQYF
few	TRBV5-1	TRBJ1-2	TRBD1	TGCGCCAGCAGCTTGTATGACAGGGCTACTGGCTACACCTTC	CASSLYDRATGYTF
few	TRBV5-4	TRBJ2-1	NA	TGTGCCAGCAGCTCCCCTAGCGACTATGAGCAGTTCTTC	CASSSPSDYEQFF
few	TRBV7-2	TRBJ2-6	TRBD1	TGTGCCAGCAGCCCACGGACAGGGGCTTTAGGGGCCAACGTCCTGACTTTC	CASSPRTGALGANVLTF
medium-sized	TRBV27	TRBJ2-2	NA	TGTGCCAGCAGTTTGTATAGGAACACCGGGGAGCTGTTTTTT	CASSLYRNTGELFF
few	TRBV11-1	TRBJ1-5	TRBD1	TGTGCCAGCAGCCCCCGGACAGGGTTCGGAAGCAATCAGCCCCAGCATTTT	CASSPRTGFGSNQPQHF
once	TRBV5-1	TRBJ1-1	NA	TGCGCCAGCAGCTTGTTGGATAGGACTGAAGCTTTCTTT	CASSLLDRTEAFF
NA	TRBV5-1	TRBJ2-3	TRBD2	TGCGCCAGCAGCTTGGATGCGGGAGGAACGAGCACAGATACGCAGTATTTT	CASSLDAGGTSTDTQYF
NA	TRBV12-3/TRBV12-4	TRBJ2-1	TRBD2	TGTGCCAGCAGTTTAGGAGTAGGATTAGCGGGAGCGTACAATGAGCAGTTCTTC	CASSLGVGLAGAYNEQFF
few	TRBV7-6	TRBJ1-5	NA	TGTGCCAGCAGCTTATTAGGCAGGGAAGGGCCATTCCAGCCCCAGCATTTT	CASSLLGREGPFQPQHF
NA	TRBV5-1	TRBJ1-2	TRBD1	TGCGCCAGCAGCTCCTACAGGGGGCTCAGCTATGGCTACACCTTC	CASSSYRGLSYGYTF
few	TRBV10-3	TRBJ1-4	NA	TGTGCCATCAGTGAGTCGACTGGGGGACATGAAAAACTGTTTTTT	CAISESTGGHEKLFF
NA	TRBV10-3	TRBJ1-2	TRBD1	TGTGCCATCAGTGCCCGACGGAAACAGGGGGCACGTGGTGGCTACACCTTC	CAISARRKQGARGGYTF
NA	TRBV20-1	TRBJ2-3	NA	TGCAGTGCTAGAGATCCCCTAGCATACCGCACAGATACGCAGTATTTT	CSARDPLAYRTDTQYF
NA	TRBV15	TRBJ2-1	NA	TGTGCCACCAGCAGAGTTAGGGGCTGGGATGAGCAGTTCTTC	CATSRVRGWDEQFF
many	TRBV30	TRBJ2-1	TRBD1	TGTGCCTGGACACAGGGGGCGCCTACGGTTGAGCAGTTCTTC	CAWTQGAPTVEQFF
once	TRBV20-1	TRBJ2-7	NA	TGCAGTGCTAGATGGGGTACTATCTCCTACGAGCAGTACTTC	CSARWGTISYEQYF
NA	TRBV27	TRBJ1-2	NA	TGTGCCAGCAGTGCCCGCGCCCAGGGCATCTATGGCTACACCTTC	CASSARAQGIYGYTF
many	TRBV27	TRBJ2-5	NA	TGTGCCAGACAGGAGACCCAGTACTTC	CARQETQYF
many	TRBV19	TRBJ2-5	TRBD2	TGTGCCAGTAGTATCTTGCTAGCGGCTAGGGAGACCCAGTACTTC	CASSILLAARETQYF
medium-sized	TRBV19	TRBJ1-2	NA	TGTGCCAGTAGTATGAGTAAGGGAACTGGCTACACCTTC	CASSMSKGTGYTF
NA	TRBV15	TRBJ2-7	NA	TGTGCCACCAGCAGAGAGGTAGGGCCAACCTACGAGCAGTACTTC	CATSREVGPTYEQYF
NA	TRBV12-3/TRBV12-4	TRBJ1-2	TRBD1	TGTGCCAGCAGTTTACATACAGGGGGGGTGGACTATGGCTACACCTTC	CASSLHTGGVDYGYTF
few	TRBV12-3/TRBV12-4	TRBJ2-7	NA	TGTGCCAGCAGTCGCGGCCAGGGATTTGACTACGAGCAGTACTTC	CASSRGQGFDYEQYF
medium-sized	TRBV19	TRBJ1-4	NA	TGTGCCAGTACCGTTGCAACTAATGAAAAACTGTTTTTT	CASTVATNEKLFF
NA	TRBV6-2/TRBV6-3	TRBJ1-2	TRBD1	TGTGCCAGCAGTTACCGGCAGGGGGCAGGTGGCTACACCTTC	CASSYRQGAGGYTF
NA	TRBV6-5	TRBJ1-6	NA	TGTGCCAGCAGTTACCCCAGCCACAATTCACCCCTCCACTTT	CASSYPSHNSPLHF
medium-sized	TRBV29-1	TRBJ2-3	TRBD1	TGCAGCGTCCAACCTGACAGGGGTACCTCTAGCACAGATACGCAGTATTTT	CSVQPDRGTSSTDTQYF
NA	TRBV21-1	TRBJ2-5	NA	TGTGCCAGCACCCGGACCTTGAGGGAGACCCAGTACTTC	CASTRTLRETQYF
few	TRBV7-2	TRBJ2-3	TRBD2	TGTGCCAGCAGCGGACGACTAGCGGGATACCCCCCGGGAGGCACAGATACGCAGTATTTT	CASSGRLAGYPPGGTDTQYF
NA	TRBV19	TRBJ1-1	TRBD1	TGTGCCAGTAGTCCTAGACAGGGAACGAACACTGAAGCTTTCTTT	CASSPRQGTNTEAFF
NA	TRBV28	TRBJ2-7	NA	TGTGCCAGCAGCCTCCTAGAGGGCTACGAGCAGTACTTC	CASSLLEGYEQYF
NA	TRBV27	TRBJ1-5	TRBD1	TGTGCCAGCAGTTTCTTAGGGGGCGGCCAGCCCCAGCATTTT	CASSFLGGGQPQHF
many	TRBV27	TRBJ2-2	NA	TGTGCCAGCAGCCCGAACTACGCAGGGCGGCTAACCGGGGAGCTGTTTTTT	CASSPNYAGRLTGELFF
NA	TRBV6-2/TRBV6-3	TRBJ2-1	NA	TGTGCCAGCAGGGGAATAGGAGATGAGCAGTTCTTC	CASRGIGDEQFF
many	TRBV27	TRBJ2-7	NA	TGTGCCAGCAGCCGTGACCAGGGAGGCGGGGCGTCCTACGAGCAGTACTTC	CASSRDQGGGASYEQYF
NA	TRBV4-2	TRBJ2-7	NA	TGTGCCAGCAGCCAAAACCATGTAGGAGGCCCTACCTACGAGCAGTACTTC	CASSQNHVGGPTYEQYF
many	TRBV19	TRBJ2-1	TRBD2	TGTGCCAGTAGTATAGATCTGGTAGCGGGGGCCAGTGAGCAGTTCTTC	CASSIDLVAGASEQFF
NA	TRBV19	TRBJ2-7	TRBD2	TGTGCCAGTAGTATTGAGGGGACTAGCGTCAACGAGCAGTACTTC	CASSIEGTSVNEQYF
NA	TRBV20-1	TRBJ2-7	NA	TGCAGTGCTAGCCCAAGAATACAGGGCTCTAAGCAGTACTTC	CSASPRIQGSKQYF
few	TRBV13	TRBJ1-6	NA	TGTGCCAGCAGTAAGGGCTCGGGAAATTCACCCCTCCACTTT	CASSKGSGNSPLHF
few	TRBV30	TRBJ2-1	NA	TGTGCCTGGACCTCCAGCAGCCCCTACAATGAGCAGTTCTTC	CAWTSSSPYNEQFF
NA	TRBV5-6	TRBJ1-2	NA	TGTGCCAGCAGCTTGGACAGGGTGGACTATGGCTACACCTTC	CASSLDRVDYGYTF
few	TRBV6-2/TRBV6-3	TRBJ2-2	TRBD2	TGTGCCAGCAGTTACTCGGGACTACTCACCGGGGAGCTGTTTTTT	CASSYSGLLTGELFF
NA	TRBV5-6	TRBJ2-3	TRBD2	TGTGCCAGCTCACCACCGAGCCAGGGACTAGCGGACACAGATACGCAGTATTTT	CASSPPSQGLADTDTQYF